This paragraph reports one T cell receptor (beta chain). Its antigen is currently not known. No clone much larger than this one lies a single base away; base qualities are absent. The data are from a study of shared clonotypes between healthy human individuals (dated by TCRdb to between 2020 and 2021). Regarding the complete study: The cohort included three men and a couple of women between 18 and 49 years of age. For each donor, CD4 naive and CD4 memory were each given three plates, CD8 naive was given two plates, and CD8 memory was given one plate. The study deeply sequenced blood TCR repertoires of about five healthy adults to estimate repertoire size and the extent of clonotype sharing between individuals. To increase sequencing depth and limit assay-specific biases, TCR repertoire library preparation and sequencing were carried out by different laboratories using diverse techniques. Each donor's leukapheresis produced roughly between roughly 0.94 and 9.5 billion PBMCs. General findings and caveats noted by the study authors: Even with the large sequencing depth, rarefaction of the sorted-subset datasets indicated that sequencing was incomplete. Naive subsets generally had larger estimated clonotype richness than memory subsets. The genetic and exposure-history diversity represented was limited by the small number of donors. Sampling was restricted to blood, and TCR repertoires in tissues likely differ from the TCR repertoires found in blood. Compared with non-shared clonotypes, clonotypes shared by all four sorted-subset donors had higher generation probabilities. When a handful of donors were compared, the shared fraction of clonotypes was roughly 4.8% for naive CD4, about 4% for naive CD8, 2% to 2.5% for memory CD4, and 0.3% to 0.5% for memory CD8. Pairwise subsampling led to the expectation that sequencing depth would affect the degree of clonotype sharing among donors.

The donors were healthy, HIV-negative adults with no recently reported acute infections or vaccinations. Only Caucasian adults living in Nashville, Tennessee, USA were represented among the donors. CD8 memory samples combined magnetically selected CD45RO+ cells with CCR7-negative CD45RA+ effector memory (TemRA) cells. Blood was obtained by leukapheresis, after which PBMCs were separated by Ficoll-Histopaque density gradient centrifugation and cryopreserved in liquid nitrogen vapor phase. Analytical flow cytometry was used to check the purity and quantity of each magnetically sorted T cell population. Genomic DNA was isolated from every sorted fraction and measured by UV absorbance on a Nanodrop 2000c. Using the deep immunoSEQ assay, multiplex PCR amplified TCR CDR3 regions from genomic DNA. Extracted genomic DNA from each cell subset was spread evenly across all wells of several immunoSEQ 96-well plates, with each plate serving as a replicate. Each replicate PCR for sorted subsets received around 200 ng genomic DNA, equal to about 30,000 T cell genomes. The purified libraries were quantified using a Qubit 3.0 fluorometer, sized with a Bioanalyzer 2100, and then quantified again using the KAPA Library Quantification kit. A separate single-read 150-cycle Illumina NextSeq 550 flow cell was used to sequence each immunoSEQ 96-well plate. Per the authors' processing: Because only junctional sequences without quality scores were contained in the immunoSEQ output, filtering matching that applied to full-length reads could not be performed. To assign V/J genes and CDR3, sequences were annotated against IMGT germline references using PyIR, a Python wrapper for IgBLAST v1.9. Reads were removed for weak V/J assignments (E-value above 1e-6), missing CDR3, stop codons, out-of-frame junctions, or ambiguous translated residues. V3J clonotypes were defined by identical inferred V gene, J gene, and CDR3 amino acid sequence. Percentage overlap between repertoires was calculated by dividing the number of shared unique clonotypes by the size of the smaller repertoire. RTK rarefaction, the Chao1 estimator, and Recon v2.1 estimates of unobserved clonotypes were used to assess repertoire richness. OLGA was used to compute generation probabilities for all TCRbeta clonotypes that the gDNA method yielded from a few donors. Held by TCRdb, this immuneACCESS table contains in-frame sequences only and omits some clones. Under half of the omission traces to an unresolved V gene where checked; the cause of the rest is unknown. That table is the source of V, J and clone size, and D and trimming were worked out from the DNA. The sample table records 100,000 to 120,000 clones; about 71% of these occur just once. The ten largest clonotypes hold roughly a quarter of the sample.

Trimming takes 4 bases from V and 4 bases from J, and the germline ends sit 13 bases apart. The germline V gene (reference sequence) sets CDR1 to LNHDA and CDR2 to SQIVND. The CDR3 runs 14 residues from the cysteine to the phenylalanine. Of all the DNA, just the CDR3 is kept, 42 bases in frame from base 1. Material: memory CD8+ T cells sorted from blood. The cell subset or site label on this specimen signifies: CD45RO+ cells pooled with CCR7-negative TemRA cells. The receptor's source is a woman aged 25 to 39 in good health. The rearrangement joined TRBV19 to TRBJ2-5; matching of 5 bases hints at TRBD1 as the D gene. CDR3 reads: CASSNETAIETQYF. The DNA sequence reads TGTGCCAGTAGTAACGAGACAGCGATAGAGACCCAGTACTTC.